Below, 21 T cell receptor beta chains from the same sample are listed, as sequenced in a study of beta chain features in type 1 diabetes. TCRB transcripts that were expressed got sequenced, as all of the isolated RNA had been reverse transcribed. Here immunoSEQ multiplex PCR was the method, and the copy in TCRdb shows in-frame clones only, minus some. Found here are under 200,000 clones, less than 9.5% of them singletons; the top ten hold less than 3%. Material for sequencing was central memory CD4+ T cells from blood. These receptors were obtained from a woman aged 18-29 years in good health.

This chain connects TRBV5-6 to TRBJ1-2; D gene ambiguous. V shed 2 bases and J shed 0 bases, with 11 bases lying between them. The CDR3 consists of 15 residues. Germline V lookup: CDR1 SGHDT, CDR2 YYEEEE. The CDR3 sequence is CASSFVGTANYGYTF. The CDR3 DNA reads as TGTGCCAGCAGCTTTGTAGGTACAGCTAACTATGGCTACACCTTC.

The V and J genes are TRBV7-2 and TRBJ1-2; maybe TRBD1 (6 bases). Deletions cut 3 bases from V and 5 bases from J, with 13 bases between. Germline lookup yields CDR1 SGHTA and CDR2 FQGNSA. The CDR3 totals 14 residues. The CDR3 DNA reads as TGTGCCAGCAGCTTTGACTCCCAGGGGTATGGCTACACCTTC. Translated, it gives CASSFDSQGYGYTF.

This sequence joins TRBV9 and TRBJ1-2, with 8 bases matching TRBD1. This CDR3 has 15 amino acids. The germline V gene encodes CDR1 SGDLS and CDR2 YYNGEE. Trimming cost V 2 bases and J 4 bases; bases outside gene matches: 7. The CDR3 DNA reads TGTGCCAGCAGCGTGGGGCAGGGGGCGACCTATGGCTACACCTTC. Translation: CASSVGQGATYGYTF.

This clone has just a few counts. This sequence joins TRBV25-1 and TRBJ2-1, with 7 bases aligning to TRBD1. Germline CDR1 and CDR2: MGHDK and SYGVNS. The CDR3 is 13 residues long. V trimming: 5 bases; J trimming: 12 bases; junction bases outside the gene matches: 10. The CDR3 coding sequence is TGTGCCAGCAGTTGGGACAGAGGATTTGTGCAGTTCTTC. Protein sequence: CASSWDRGFVQFF.

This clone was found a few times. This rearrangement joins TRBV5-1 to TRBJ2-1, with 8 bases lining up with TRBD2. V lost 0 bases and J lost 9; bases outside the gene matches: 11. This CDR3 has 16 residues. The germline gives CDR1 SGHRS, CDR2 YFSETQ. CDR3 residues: CASSLGAGGPTGEQFF. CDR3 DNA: TGCGCCAGCAGCTTGGGGGCGGGAGGACCCACGGGTGAGCAGTTCTTC.

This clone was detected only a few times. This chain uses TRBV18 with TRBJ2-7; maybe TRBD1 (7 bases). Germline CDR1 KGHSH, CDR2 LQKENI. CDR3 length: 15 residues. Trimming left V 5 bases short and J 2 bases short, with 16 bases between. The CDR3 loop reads CASSGSTGEAYEQYF. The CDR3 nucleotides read TGTGCCAGCTCAGGGAGCACAGGGGAGGCCTACGAGCAGTACTTC.

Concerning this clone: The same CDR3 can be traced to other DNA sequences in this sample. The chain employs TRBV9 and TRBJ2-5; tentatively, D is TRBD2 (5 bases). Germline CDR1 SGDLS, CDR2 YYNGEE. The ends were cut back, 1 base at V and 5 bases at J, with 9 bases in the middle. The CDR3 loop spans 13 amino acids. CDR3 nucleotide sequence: TGTGCCAGCAGCGTACGGGGTGGGGAGACCCAGTACTTC. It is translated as CASSVRGGETQYF.

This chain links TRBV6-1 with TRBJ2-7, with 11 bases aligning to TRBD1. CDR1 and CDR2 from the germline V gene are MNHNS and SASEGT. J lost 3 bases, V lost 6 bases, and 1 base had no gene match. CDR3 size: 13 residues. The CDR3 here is CASRGTGGYEQYF. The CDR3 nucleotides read TGTGCCAGCAGGGGGACAGGGGGCTACGAGCAGTACTTC.

The chain's CDR3 is CASTGRLSTYEQYF. The CDR3 DNA reads as TGTGCCAGCACGGGGAGACTTTCGACCTACGAGCAGTACTTC. The V call is TRBV11-2, the J call TRBJ2-7; D perhaps matches TRBD2 (5 bases). Trimming left V 7 bases short and J 2 bases short, with 15 bases between. Germline CDR1 is SGHAT and CDR2 is FQNNGV. There are 14 residues in the CDR3.

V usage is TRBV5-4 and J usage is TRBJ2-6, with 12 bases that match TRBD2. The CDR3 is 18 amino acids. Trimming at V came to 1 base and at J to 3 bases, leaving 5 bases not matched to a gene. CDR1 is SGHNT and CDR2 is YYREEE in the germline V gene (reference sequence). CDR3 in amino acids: CASSLSTSGSGGANVLTF. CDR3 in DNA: TGTGCCAGCAGCTTGTCGACTAGCGGGAGTGGTGGGGCCAACGTCCTGACTTTC. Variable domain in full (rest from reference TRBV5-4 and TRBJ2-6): ETGVTQSPTHLIKTRGQQVTLRCSSQSGHNTVSWYQQALGQGPQFIFQYYREEENGRGNFPPRFSGLQFPNYSSELNVNALELDDSALYLCASSLSTSGSGGANVLTFGAGSRLTVL.

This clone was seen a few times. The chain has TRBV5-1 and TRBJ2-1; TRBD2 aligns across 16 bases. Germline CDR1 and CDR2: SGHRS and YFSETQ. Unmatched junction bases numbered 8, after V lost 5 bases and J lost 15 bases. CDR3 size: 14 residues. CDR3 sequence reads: CASRPGTSGGEAFF. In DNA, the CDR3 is TGCGCCAGCAGACCCGGGACTAGCGGGGGGGAGGCGTTCTTC.

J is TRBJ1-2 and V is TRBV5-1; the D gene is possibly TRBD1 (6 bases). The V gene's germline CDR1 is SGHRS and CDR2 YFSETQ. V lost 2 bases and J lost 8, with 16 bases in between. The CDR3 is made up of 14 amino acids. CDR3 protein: CASSFGTSGGGYTF. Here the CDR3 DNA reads TGCGCCAGCAGCTTCGGGACATCTGGAGGCGGCTACACCTTC.

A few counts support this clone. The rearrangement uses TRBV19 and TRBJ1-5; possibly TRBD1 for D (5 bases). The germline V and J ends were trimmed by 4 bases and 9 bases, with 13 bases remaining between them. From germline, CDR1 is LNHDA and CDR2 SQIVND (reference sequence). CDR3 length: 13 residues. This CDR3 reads CASSKSPGGPQHF. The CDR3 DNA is TGTGCCAGTAGTAAAAGTCCGGGGGGGCCCCAGCATTTT.

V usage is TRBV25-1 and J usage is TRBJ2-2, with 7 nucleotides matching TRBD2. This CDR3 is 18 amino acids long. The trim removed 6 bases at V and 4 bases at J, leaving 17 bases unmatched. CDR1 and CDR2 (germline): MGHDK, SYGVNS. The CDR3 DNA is TGTGCCAGCAGCTCCCCGACGGGCTCAGGGAGGGGCACCGGGGAGCTGTTTTTT. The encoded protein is CASSSPTGSGRGTGELFF.

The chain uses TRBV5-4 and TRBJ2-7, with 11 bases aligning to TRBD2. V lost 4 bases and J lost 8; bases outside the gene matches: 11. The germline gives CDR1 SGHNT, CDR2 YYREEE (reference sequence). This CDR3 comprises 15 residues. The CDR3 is CASSQVAGGRLKQYF. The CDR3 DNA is TGTGCCAGCAGCCAAGTAGCGGGAGGGCGCTTGAAGCAGTACTTC.

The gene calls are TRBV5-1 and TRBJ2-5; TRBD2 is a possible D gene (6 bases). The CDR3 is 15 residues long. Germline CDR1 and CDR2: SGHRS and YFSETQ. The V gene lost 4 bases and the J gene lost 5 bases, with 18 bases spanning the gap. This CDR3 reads CASSPASALGETQYF. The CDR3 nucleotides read TGCGCCAGCAGCCCCGCTAGCGCCCTAGGGGAGACCCAGTACTTC.

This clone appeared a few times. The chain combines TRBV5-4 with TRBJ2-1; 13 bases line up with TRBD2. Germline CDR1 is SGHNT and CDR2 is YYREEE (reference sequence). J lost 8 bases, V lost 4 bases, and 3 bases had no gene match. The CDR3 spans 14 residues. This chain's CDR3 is CASSRLAGGDEQFF. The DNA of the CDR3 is TGTGCCAGCAGCAGACTAGCGGGAGGCGATGAGCAGTTCTTC.

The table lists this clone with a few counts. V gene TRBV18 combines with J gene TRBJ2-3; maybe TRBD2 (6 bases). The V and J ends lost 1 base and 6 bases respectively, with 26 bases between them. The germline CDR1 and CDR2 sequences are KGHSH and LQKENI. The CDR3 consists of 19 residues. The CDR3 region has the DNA TGTGCCAGCTCACCACGGCCTAGCCTGATGGGAGAAGGAGGGGATACGCAGTATTTT. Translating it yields CASSPRPSLMGEGGDTQYF.

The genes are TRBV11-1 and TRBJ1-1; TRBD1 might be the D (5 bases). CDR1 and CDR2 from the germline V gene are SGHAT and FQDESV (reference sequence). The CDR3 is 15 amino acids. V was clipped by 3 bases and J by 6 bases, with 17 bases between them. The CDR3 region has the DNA TGTGCCAGCAGCTTTTCGTCCAGGGTTGCCGCTGAAGCTTTCTTT. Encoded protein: CASSFSSRVAAEAFF. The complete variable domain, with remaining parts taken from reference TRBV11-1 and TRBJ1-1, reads EAEVAQSPRYKITEKSQAVAFWCDPISGHATLYWYRQILGQGPELLVQFQDESVVDDSQLPKDRFSAERLKGVDSTLKIQPAELGDSAMYLCASSFSSRVAAEAFFGQGTRLTVV.

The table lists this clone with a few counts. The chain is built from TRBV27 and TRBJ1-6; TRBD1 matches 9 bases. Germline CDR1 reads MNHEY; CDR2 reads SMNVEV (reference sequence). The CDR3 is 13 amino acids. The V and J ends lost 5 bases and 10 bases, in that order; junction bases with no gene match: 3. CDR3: CASSAGQGSPLHF. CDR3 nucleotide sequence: TGTGCCAGCAGTGCCGGACAGGGGTCACCCCTCCACTTT.

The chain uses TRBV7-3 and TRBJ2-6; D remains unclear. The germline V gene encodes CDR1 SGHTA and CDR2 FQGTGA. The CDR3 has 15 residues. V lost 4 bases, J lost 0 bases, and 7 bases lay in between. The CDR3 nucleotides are TGTGCCAGCAGCTATTCTATCTCTGGGGCCAACGTCCTGACTTTC. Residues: CASSYSISGANVLTF. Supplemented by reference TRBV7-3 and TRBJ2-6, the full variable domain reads GAGVSQTPSNKVTEKGKYVELRCDPISGHTALYWYRQSLGQGPEFLIYFQGTGAADDSGLPNDRFFAVRPEGSVSTLKIQRTERGDSAVYLCASSYSISGANVLTFGAGSRLTVL.